This T cell receptor beta chain was identified during a study of regulatory T cells in long-lasting Graves disease. This clonotype appeared many times. Time point reported: newly diagnosed GD, antithyroid drugs for less than 3 months. PBMC RNA served as the TCR library source. By American Thyroid Association guidelines, Graves' disease was diagnosed in the cohort. This CDR3 is 13 amino acids long. In germline, CDR1 is SGHRS, CDR2 YFSETQ. The V segment lost 4 bases and the J segment 4 bases; nucleotides outside the gene matches: 4. Building the TCR beta libraries relied on iRepertoire HTBI primers, and CDR3 regions underwent Arm-PCR. Authors' analysis steps: The samples yielded fewer than 75 TRBV and some 15 TRBJ segments. TCRdb fed the multiplex PCR reads into MiXCR, producing one record per CDR3 protein. The V and J calls and clone size are TCRdb's, not the authors'. The sample consists of about half a million distinct CDR3 sequences, around 12% of them appearing once.

The same data also went into a second study, on T cells in Graves' hyperthyroidism and ophthalmopathy.

Specimen: peripheral blood mononuclear cells (PBMCs), collected at new diagnosis, from a patient treated with antithyroid drugs. J is TRBJ2-7 and V is TRBV5-1; 8 bases line up with TRBD1. The source is a woman aged 25-40 years with Graves disease. The CDR3: CASSMGQAYEQYF. The CDR3 DNA reads TGCGCCAGCAGCATGGGACAGGCTTACGAGCAGTACTTC.